This T cell receptor beta chain appears in the sequencing data of a study of response to subunit inactivated influenza vaccine. Overall study results and limits: Authors suggested seasonal influenza vaccinations each recruit few new T cells.

The CDR3 is 14 residues long. The ends were cut back, 3 bases at V and 4 bases at J, with 13 bases in the middle. The V gene's germline CDR1 is LNHNV and CDR2 YYDKDF (reference sequence). With regard to this clonotype: The antigen is unknown.

One entry per CDR3 protein, called by TCRdb with MiXCR from the RT-PCR reads. The repertoire has about 830,000 distinct CDR3 sequences, less than 20% of them found once; the top ten carry 11%. This specimen consisted of PBMCs from blood, obtained 5 days after vaccination. The clonotype originates from a man aged 50 or older who received an inactivated influenza vaccine. The chain couples TRBV15 to TRBJ2-7; the D gene is possibly TRBD1 (6 bases). The CDR3 sequence: CATSSGLDSYEQYF. In DNA form, the CDR3 reads TGTGCCACCAGCAGTGGGTTGGACAGTTACGAGCAGTACTTC.